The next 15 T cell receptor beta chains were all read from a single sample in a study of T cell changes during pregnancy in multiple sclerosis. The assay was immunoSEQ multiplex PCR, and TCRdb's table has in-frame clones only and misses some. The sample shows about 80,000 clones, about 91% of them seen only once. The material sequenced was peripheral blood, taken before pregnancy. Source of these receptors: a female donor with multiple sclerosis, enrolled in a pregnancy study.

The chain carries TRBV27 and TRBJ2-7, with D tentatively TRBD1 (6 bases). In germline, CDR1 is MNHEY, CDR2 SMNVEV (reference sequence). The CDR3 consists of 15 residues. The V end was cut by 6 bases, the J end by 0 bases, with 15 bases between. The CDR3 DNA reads TGTGCCAGCAGGCTCCAGGGGTCTCCCTCCTACGAGCAGTACTTC. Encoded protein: CASRLQGSPSYEQYF.

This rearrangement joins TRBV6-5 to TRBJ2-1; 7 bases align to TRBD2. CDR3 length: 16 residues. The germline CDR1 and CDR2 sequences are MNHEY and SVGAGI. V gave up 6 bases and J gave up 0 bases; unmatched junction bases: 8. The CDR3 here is CASSYPSGGSYNEQFF. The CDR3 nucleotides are TGTGCCAGCAGCTACCCTAGCGGAGGCTCCTACAATGAGCAGTTCTTC.

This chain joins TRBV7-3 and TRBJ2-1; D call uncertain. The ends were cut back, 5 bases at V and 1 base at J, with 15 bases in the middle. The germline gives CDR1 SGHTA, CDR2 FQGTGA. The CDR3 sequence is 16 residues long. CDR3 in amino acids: CASSPRFRSSYNEQFF. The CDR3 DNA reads TGTGCCAGCAGCCCCAGGTTCAGATCGTCCTACAATGAGCAGTTCTTC.

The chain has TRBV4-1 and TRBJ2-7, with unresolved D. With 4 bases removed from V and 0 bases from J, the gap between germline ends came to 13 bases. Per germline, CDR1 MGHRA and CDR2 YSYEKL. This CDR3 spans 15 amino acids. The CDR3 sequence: CASSLFLASSYEQYF. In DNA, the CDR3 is TGCGCCAGCAGCCTTTTCTTGGCAAGCTCCTACGAGCAGTACTTC.

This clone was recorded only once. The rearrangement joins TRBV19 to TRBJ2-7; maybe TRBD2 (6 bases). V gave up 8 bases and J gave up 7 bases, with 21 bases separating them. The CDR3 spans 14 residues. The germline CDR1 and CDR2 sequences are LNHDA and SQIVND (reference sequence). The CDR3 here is CASRQGLNLGEQYF. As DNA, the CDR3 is TGTGCCAGTCGGCAGGGACTGAACTTGGGGGAGCAGTACTTC.

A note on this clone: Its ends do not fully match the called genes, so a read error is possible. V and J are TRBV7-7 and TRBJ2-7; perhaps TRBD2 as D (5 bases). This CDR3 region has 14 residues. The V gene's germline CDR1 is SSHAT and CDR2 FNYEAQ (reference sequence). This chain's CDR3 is CASSLASGSSEQYF. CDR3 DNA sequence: TGTGCTAGCAGCTTAGCCTCGGGGAGTTCCGAGCAGTACTTC.

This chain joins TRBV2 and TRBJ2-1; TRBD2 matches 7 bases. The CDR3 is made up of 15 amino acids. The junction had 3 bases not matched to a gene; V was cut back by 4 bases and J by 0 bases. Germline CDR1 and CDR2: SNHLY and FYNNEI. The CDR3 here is CASSVPGGSYNEQFF. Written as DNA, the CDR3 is TGTGCCAGCAGTGTCCCGGGGGGCTCCTACAATGAGCAGTTCTTC.

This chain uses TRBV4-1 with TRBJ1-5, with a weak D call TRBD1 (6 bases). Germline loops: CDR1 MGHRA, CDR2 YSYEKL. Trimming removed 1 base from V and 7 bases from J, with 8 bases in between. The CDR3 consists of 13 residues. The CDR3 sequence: CASSQGGGQPQHF. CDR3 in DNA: TGCGCCAGCAGCCAAGGCGGGGGCCAGCCCCAGCATTTT.

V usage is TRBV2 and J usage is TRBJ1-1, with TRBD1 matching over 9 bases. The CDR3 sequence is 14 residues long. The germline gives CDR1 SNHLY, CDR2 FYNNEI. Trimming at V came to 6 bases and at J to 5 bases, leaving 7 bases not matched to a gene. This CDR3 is CASSGGTGRTEAFF. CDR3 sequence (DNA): TGTGCCAGCAGCGGGGGGACAGGGCGGACTGAAGCTTTCTTT. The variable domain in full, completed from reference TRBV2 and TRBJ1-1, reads EPEVTQTPSHQVTQMGQEVILRCVPISNHLYFYWYRQILGQKVEFLVSFYNNEISEKSEIFDDQFSVERPDGSNFTLKIRSTKLEDSAMYFCASSGGTGRTEAFFGQGTRLTVV.

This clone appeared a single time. CDR3 nucleotides: TGTGCCAGCAGCGCCCGACAGGGTGACGAGCAGTACTTC. Translating it yields CASSARQGDEQYF. The chain employs TRBV9 and TRBJ2-7, with 7 bases lining up with TRBD1. Losses at the gene ends were 3 bases for V and 5 bases for J; bases not matched to a gene: 5. Per the germline V gene, CDR1 is SGDLS and CDR2 is YYNGEE. The CDR3 has 13 amino acids.

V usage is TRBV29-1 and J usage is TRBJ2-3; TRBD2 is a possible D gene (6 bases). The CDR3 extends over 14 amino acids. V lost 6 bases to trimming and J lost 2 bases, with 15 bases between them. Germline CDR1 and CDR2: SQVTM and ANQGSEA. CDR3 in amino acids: CSVGRDSPTDTQYF. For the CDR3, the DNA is TGCAGCGTAGGCCGGGACTCGCCCACAGATACGCAGTATTTT.

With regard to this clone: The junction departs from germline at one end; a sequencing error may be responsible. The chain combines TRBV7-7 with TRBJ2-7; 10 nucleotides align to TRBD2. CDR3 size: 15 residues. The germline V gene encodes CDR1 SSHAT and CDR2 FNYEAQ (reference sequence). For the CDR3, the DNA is TGTGCTAGCAGCTTAGCGCCTAGCGGGAGCTACGAGCAGTACTTC. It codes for CASSLAPSGSYEQYF.

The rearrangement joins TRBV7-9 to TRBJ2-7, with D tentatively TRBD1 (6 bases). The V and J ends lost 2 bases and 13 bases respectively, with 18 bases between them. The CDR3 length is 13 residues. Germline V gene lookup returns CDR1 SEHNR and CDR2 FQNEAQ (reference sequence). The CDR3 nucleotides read TGTGCCAGCAGCTTACCCCCAGACAGGATGATCTACTTC. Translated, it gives CASSLPPDRMIYF. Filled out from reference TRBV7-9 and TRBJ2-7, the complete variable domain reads DTGVSQNPRHKITKRGQNVTFRCDPISEHNRLYWYRQTLGQGPEFLTYFQNEAQLEKSRLLSDRFSAERPKGSFSTLEIQRTEQGDSAMYLCASSLPPDRMIYFGPGTRLTVT.

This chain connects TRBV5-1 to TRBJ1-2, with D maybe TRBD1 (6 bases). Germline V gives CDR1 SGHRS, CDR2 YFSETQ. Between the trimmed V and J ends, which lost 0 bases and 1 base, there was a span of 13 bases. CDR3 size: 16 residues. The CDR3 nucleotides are TGCGCCAGCAGCTTGGCCTTTAGGACAGATAACTATGGCTACACCTTC. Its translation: CASSLAFRTDNYGYTF.

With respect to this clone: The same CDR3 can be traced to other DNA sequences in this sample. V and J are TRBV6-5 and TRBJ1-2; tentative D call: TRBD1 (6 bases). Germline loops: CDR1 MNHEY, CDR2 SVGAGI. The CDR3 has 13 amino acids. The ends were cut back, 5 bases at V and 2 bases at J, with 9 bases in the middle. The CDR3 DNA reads TGTGCCAGCAGTCCGACAGGCAACTATGGCTACACCTTC. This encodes CASSPTGNYGYTF.